The rows below give T cell receptor beta chains drawn from one sample of a study of blood T cell repertoires in COVID-19. Method: immunoSEQ multiplex PCR; TCRdb's copy keeps in-frame clones and lacks some. In the table there are 120,000 or so clones, around nine tenths of which are singletons. The sequencing sample was made of peripheral blood. The receptors come from a woman in her fifties or sixties with acute or convalescent COVID-19. CDR3s leave out the opening cysteine and the closing phenylalanine or tryptophan.

V gene	CDR3 protein
TRBV7-8	ASIPGGRGNYGYT
TRBV6-2/TRBV6-3	ASSSNFQGLPYNEQF
TRBV5-1	ASSSEGGEKLF
TRBV7-2	ASSRPGQGFNTQY
TRBV24-1	ATSDPTSGGANEQF
TRBV3-1/TRBV3-2	ASSLGLAGSPDTQY
TRBV5-1	ASSLDQGKGNTIY
TRBV30	AWRTGDYGYT
TRBV2	ASSLRHADEQY
TRBV27	ASSPNRMINEKLF
TRBV12-3/TRBV12-4	ASSLGRGTEAF
TRBV19	ASRTQASSYEQY
TRBV4-2	ASSQVGGAETQY
TRBV7-2	ASSPLWERNTIY
TRBV15	ATSGTRLDYNEQF
TRBV7-9	ASSLGKLGHNEQF
TRBV19	ASSRDRGYQPQH
TRBV30	AWNPGGSLIVEQY
TRBV27	ASSIQGGMSYEQY
TRBV7-2	ASSQDRGNQPQH
TRBV6-2/TRBV6-3	ASSYSGLYNEQF
TRBV30	AWSVPFIRPTTNYGYT
TRBV7-9	ASSSDSLNTEAF
TRBV5-1	ASSSAGGELWGYT
TRBV29-1	SVVISGSETQY
TRBV12-3/TRBV12-4	ASRGTGVETQY
TRBV4-3	ASSQVSFNRGGGYT
TRBV5-8	ASSRTRNTEAF